This entry is about one TCR beta chain. Its antigen is unidentified. The sample originates from a study of breast tumors, draining lymph nodes, adjacent tissues. Findings and caveats of the study: Tumors had less TCR diversity than lymph nodes, more than nontumor tissue.

TCRdb itself ran the multiplex PCR reads through MiXCR, one entry per CDR3 protein. In the table there are about 180,000 distinct CDR3 sequences, roughly a third of which are singletons. V was clipped by 3 bases and J by 6 bases, with 8 bases between them. The CDR3 is 13 amino acids. The germline CDR1 and CDR2 sequences are SNHLY and FYNNEI. Breast cancer patients provided tissue from their axillary draining lymph nodes. The chain combines TRBV2 with TRBJ1-4; D call uncertain. The specimen was axillary lymph node tissue. The source is a female donor with breast cancer. Some clones in this sample may be carry-over from other donors' samples. CDR3 sequence: CASSEVGYEKLFF. The CDR3 region has the DNA TGTGCCAGCAGTGAGGTGGGATATGAAAAACTGTTTTTT.